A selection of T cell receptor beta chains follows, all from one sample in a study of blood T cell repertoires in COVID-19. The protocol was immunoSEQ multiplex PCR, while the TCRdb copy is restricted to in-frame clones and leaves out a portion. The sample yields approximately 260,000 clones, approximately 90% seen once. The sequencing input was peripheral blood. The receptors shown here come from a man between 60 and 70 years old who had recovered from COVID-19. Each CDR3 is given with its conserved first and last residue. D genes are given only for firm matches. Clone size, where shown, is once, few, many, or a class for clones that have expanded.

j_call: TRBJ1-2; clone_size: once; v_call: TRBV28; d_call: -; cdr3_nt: TGTGCCAGCAGTTTAGAGGCTAACTATGGCTACACCTTC; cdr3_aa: CASSLEANYGYTF
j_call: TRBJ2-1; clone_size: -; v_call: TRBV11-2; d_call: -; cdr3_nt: TGTGCCAGCAGCTTAGAGCGGGCGATTTATGGCTACAATGAGCAGTTCTTC; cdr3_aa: CASSLERAIYGYNEQFF
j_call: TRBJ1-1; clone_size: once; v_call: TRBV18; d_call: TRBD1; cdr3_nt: TGTGCCAGCTCACTCGGCCAGGGGGCGGCTTTCTTT; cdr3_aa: CASSLGQGAAFF
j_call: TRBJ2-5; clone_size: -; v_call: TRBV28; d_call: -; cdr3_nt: TGTGCCAGCAGTTACACGGGGACCCAGTACTTC; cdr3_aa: CASSYTGTQYF
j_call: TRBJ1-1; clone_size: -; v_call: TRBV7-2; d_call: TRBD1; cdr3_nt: TGTGCCAGCAGCTTCCTGGACAGGGGGGTCATGAACACTGAAGCTTTCTTT; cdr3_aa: CASSFLDRGVMNTEAFF
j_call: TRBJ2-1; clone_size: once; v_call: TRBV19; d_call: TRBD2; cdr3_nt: TGTGCCAGTAGTATTTCGATGACTAGCGGGCCCAATGAGCAGTTCTTC; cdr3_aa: CASSISMTSGPNEQFF
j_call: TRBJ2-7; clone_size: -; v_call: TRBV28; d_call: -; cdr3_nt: TGTGCCACCCGTCGCCGGGTGATCGAGCAGTACTTC; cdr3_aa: CATRRRVIEQYF
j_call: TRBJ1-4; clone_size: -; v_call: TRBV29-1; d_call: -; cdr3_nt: TGCAGCGTTGTCTCCGGGTCCAGAGAGAATGAAAAACTGTTTTTT; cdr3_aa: CSVVSGSRENEKLFF
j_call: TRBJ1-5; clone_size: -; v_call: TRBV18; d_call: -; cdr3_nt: TGTGCCAGCTCACACGACAGGAATCAGCCCCAGCATTTT; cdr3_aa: CASSHDRNQPQHF
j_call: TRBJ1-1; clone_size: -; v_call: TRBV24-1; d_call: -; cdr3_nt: TGTGCCACCAGTGAGGCAGGGGCTAACACTGAAGCTTTCTTT; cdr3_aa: CATSEAGANTEAFF
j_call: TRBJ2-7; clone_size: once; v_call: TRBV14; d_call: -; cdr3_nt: TGTGCCAGCAGCCAAGGGCAGATATACGAGCAGTACTTC; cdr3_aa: CASSQGQIYEQYF
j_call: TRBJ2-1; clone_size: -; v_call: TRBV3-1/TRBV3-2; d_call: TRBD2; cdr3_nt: TGTGCCAGCAGCCAAGAGGCGGCGGGGGAAAACAATGAGCAGTTCTTC; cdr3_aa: CASSQEAAGENNEQFF
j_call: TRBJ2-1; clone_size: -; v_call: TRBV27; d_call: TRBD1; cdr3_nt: TGTGCCAGCAGTTTAACGACAGGGGGCGCTTCTGAGCAGTTCTTC; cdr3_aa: CASSLTTGGASEQFF
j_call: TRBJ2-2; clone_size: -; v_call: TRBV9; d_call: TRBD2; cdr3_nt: TGTGCCAGCAGCGTTGGACTAGCGGGGGGGCCCGGCACCGGGGAGCTGTTTTTT; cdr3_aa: CASSVGLAGGPGTGELFF
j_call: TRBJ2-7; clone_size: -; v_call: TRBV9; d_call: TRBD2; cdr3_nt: TGTGCCAGCAGCGTAGTGGGAGGGGAGGACGAGCAGTACTTC; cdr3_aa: CASSVVGGEDEQYF
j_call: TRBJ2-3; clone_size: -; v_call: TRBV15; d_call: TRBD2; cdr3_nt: TGTGCCACCAGCGCCGGGGGGGCACGGACAGATACGCAGTATTTT; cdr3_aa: CATSAGGARTDTQYF
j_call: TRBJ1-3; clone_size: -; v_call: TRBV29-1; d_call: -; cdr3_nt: TGCAGCGTTGAAGGCAGGGGCCCCTCTGGAAACACCATATATTTT; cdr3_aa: CSVEGRGPSGNTIYF
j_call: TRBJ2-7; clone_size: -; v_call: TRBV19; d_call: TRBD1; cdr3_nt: TGTGCCAGTACACCCCAGGGGGCCCACGAGCAGTACTTC; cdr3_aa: CASTPQGAHEQYF
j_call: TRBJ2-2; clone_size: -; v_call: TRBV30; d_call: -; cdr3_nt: TGTGCCTGGATTAGAACTAACGCGAACACCGGGGAGCTGTTTTTT; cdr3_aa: CAWIRTNANTGELFF
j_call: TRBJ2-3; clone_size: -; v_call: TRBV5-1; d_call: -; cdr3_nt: TGCGCCAGCAGGAAAGGTCGGCAGGGGCTCCCCACAGATACGCAGTATTTT; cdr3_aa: CASRKGRQGLPTDTQYF
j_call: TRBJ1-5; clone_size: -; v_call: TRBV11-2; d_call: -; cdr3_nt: TGTGCCAGCAGCCCCGGACACAGTAGCAATCAGCCCCAGCATTTT; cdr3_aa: CASSPGHSSNQPQHF
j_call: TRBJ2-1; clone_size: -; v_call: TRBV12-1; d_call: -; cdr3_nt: TGTGCCAGCAACCGGAGCTCCTACAATGAGCAGTTCTTC; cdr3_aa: CASNRSSYNEQFF
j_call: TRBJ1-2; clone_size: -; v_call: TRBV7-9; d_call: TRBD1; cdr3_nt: TGTGCCAGCAGCCCCGACCGGGACAGGGGTAAAGGCTACACCTTC; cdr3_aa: CASSPDRDRGKGYTF
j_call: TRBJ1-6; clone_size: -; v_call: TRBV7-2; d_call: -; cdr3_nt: TGTGCCAGCAGCTTAGTCCGGTTCTGGGGGCCGGAGGATAATTCACCCCTCCACTTT; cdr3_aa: CASSLVRFWGPEDNSPLHF
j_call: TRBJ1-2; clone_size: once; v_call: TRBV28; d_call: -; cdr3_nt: TGTGCCAGCAGTTTGAGGCGCTATGGCTACACCTTC; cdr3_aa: CASSLRRYGYTF
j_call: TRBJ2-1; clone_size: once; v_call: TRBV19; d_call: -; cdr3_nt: TGTGCCAGTAGGGAGCTGACAGGGAGGCCGTTCTTC; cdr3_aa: CASRELTGRPFF